This TCR beta chain was obtained from a study of metastatic and nonmetastatic thyroid tumors. About the study: It was across blood and tumor or nodule tissue from malignant and benign thyroid patients that repertoires were compared.

In the source study's methods: A classifier for distant metastasis in papillary thyroid cancer was constructed using CDR3 differences observed across clinicopathological groups. Using MiXCR, TCRdb re-called clones from the PCR reads. It is TCRdb's table, rather than the study itself, that gives the V and J calls and clone size. There are about 46,000 clones in the sample; under 25% occur only once, and around 3.6% lies in the top ten. Thyroid surgery took place with no prior treatment in any patient. Study-level points and caveats: The reported finding was significantly higher TCR beta diversity in malignant thyroid tumors relative to benign nodules, in blood and tumor.

This clone has at least ten counts. Its target is unknown. The origin of this receptor is a male donor with papillary thyroid cancer or a benign thyroid nodule (not recorded which). Some clones in this sample may be carry-over from other donors' samples. Specimen: blood.

CDR3 in DNA: TGCAGCGTTGGAGGGACAGTCCTTGAGGGGCTCGAGCAGTACTTC. Its protein is CSVGGTVLEGLEQYF. V gene TRBV29-1 combines with J gene TRBJ2-7, with TRBD1 matching over 7 bases. After removal of 4 bases from V and 6 bases from J, the junction contained 15 bases not matched to a gene. In germline, CDR1 is SQVTM, CDR2 ANQGSEA. The CDR3 runs to 15 residues.